This T cell receptor beta chain comes out of a study of regulatory T cells in long-lasting Graves disease. As for time point: persistent/refractory GD, antithyroid drugs over 5 years with positive TRAb. TCR sequences were obtained from RNA taken from PBMCs. Into tubes containing EDTA, about 9 milliliters of peripheral blood were drawn. Study results and limitations: Patients with persistent Graves' had lower TCR diversity than newly diagnosed patients.

For this clonotype: Antigen unknown.

Construction of the TCR beta libraries employed iRepertoire HTBI primers in conjunction with Arm-PCR of CDR3 regions. Original analysis: Among the samples, 60 to 75 TRBV and some 15 TRBJ segments were identified. TCRdb re-analysed the multiplex PCR reads in MiXCR, keeping a single row per CDR3 protein. For this entry, the V and J calls and clone size follow TCRdb and not the study's own pipeline. Among hundreds of thousands of distinct CDR3 sequences listed, under 25% were seen once. The CDR3 totals 14 residues. From germline, CDR1 is KGHSH and CDR2 LQKENI. Trimming stripped 3 bases from V and 2 bases from J, with 10 bases between.

The chain uses TRBV18 and TRBJ1-2, with TRBD1 as a possible D gene (6 bases). Sequences were derived from peripheral blood mononuclear cells (PBMCs), sampled when the disease was refractory, from a patient treated with antithyroid drugs. The origin of this receptor is a female donor with Graves disease. The CDR3, as DNA: TGTGCCAGCTCACCCGAACAGGGAAACTATGGCTACACCTTC. It specifies CASSPEQGNYGYTF.